Below, 10 T cell receptor beta chains from the same sample are listed, as sequenced in a study of T cells in Graves' hyperthyroidism and ophthalmopathy. Amplification of TCR beta CDR3 regions used RNA as the template. The HTBI primer set drove a first-round RT-PCR of the TCR CDR3. Using its own MiXCR run on the multiplex PCR reads, TCRdb lists one record per CDR3 protein. The data contain 400,000 to 450,000 distinct CDR3 sequences, roughly 14% of them singletons. Sequencing was carried out using blood. These receptor sequences come from a man between 18 and 35 years old with Graves' ophthalmopathy.

This clonotype came up a few times. This chain uses TRBV6-2 or TRBV6-3 with TRBJ2-5; D tentatively fits TRBD1 or TRBD2 (7 bases each). Per the germline V gene, CDR1 is MNHEY and CDR2 is SVGEGT. The V end lost 4 bases, the J end lost 4 bases, and 19 bases lay between the germline ends. CDR3 size: 16 residues. This chain's CDR3 is CASSWGGGTVIETQYF. In nucleotides, the CDR3 is TGTGCCAGCAGTTGGGGGGGAGGGACAGTCATAGAGACCCAGTACTTC.

This clonotype has at least ten counts. The V and J genes are TRBV14 and TRBJ1-1, with TRBD1 as a possible D gene (5 bases). CDR3 length equals 12 residues. Trimming shortened V by 6 bases and J by 7 bases, and 12 bases separated the two germline ends. The germline CDR1 and CDR2 sequences are SGHDN and FVKESK. In DNA form, the CDR3 reads TGTGCCAGCAGTCATACCGGGGGTGAAGCTTTCTTT. Translated, it gives CASSHTGGEAFF. The full variable domain, in which reference TRBV14 and TRBJ1-1 provide the parts outside the CDR3, is EAGVTQFPSHSVIEKGQTVTLRCDPISGHDNLYWYRRVMGKEIKFLLHFVKESKQDESGMPNNRFLAERTGGTYSTLKVQPAELEDSGVYFCASSHTGGEAFFGQGTRLTVV.

Ten or more counts support this clonotype. The V and J genes are TRBV5-1 and TRBJ2-7; TRBD2 might be the D (6 bases). This CDR3 comprises 13 residues. Germline V gene sequence: CDR1 SGHRS, CDR2 YFSETQ. V was trimmed by 4 bases and J by 7 bases, leaving 15 bases between them. This CDR3 reads CASSQTSLREQYF. In nucleotides, the CDR3 is TGCGCCAGCAGCCAGACTAGTCTCCGGGAGCAGTACTTC.

This clonotype was picked up many times. The V and J genes are TRBV20-1 and TRBJ2-3; TRBD1 might be the D (6 bases). Trimming took off 6 bases at V and 2 bases at J, with 15 bases between the two ends. This CDR3 comprises 14 residues. Germline V gene lookup returns CDR1 DFQATT and CDR2 SNEGSKA (reference sequence). The CDR3 region is CSAGRGISTDTQYF. CDR3 DNA: TGCAGTGCGGGTAGGGGGATTTCCACAGATACGCAGTATTTT.

In this sample, this clonotype turned up many times. DNA for the CDR3: TGTGCCAGCAGAGCTCGTGGACTAGCAGAGGAGACCCAGTACTTC. Translating gives CASRARGLAEETQYF. The chain links TRBV12-3 or TRBV12-4 to TRBJ2-5; 8 nucleotides match TRBD2. V gave up 6 bases and J gave up 5 bases; unmatched junction bases: 11. The CDR3 sequence is 15 residues long.

The CDR3 bases are TGTGCCAGCAGCTTGGTAGTAGCGGGAGACGAGCAGTACTTC. It yields the protein CASSLVVAGDEQYF. The V gene is TRBV5-4, the J gene TRBJ2-7; the match to TRBD2 covers 9 bases. The CDR3 is 14 amino acids. Germline V gene data show CDR1 as SGHNT and CDR2 as YYREEE (reference sequence). V lost 0 bases, J lost 5 bases, and 3 bases stayed unmatched.

DNA for the CDR3: TGTGCCAGCAGCGCCGGTAGTTGGGGGCAAGAGACCCAGTACTTC. It specifies CASSAGSWGQETQYF. This chain uses TRBV7-9 with TRBJ2-5; D tentatively fits TRBD1 or TRBD2 (5 bases each). The CDR3 sequence is 15 residues long. Germline values: CDR1 SEHNR, CDR2 FQNEAQ (reference sequence). V gave up 5 bases and J gave up 2 bases, with 15 bases separating them. The complete variable domain, with remaining parts taken from reference TRBV7-9 and TRBJ2-5, reads DTGVSQNPRHKITKRGQNVTFRCDPISEHNRLYWYRQTLGQGPEFLTYFQNEAQLEKSRLLSDRFSAERPKGSFSTLEIQRTEQGDSAMYLCASSAGSWGQETQYFGPGTRLLVL.

In this sample, this clonotype turned up many times. This rearrangement joins TRBV7-9 to TRBJ2-1; TRBD2 might be the D (6 bases). Trimming removed 7 bases at V and 6 bases at J, with 22 bases between. The CDR3 loop spans 16 amino acids. The germline V gene has CDR1 SEHNR and CDR2 FQNEAQ (reference sequence). For the CDR3, the DNA is TGTGCCAGCATTCCCCCAGGCGGGGAGAGGGCCAATGAGCAGTTCTTC. Translated, it gives CASIPPGGERANEQFF.

In this sample, this clonotype turned up many times. The CDR3 protein is CASSFQGGDTQYF. Written as DNA, the CDR3 is TGTGCCAGCAGTTTTCAGGGGGGAGATACGCAGTATTTT. The J gene is TRBJ2-3, the V gene TRBV12-3 or TRBV12-4; TRBD1 is a possible D gene (7 bases). The V gene lost 3 bases and the J gene lost 5 bases, with 9 bases spanning the gap. There are 13 residues in the CDR3.

This clonotype was seen a few times. The J gene is TRBJ2-4, the V gene TRBV6-1, with D maybe TRBD1 (6 bases). The germline V and J ends were trimmed by 8 bases and 0 bases, with 14 bases remaining between them. The germline CDR1 and CDR2 sequences are MNHNS and SASEGT. The CDR3 totals 15 residues. CDR3 coding DNA: TGTGCCAGCTTTCCGGGACAACTAGCCAAAAACATTCAGTACTTC. Amino acid sequence: CASFPGQLAKNIQYF.